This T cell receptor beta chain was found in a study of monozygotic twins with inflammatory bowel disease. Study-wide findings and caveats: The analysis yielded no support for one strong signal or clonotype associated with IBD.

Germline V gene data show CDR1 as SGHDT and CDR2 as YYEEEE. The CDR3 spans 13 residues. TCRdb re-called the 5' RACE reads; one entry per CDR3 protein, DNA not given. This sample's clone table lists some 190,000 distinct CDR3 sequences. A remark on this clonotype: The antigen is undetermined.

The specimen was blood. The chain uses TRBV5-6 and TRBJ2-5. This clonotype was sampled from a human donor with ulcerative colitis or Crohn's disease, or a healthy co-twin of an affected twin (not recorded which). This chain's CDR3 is CASSYGQQETQYF.